The 15 T cell receptor beta chains below all came from one sample that was sequenced in a study of cytomegalovirus exposure and HLA in healthy donors. The PCR ran on 60 Vbeta and 13 Jbeta primers. TCRdb's copy holds only in-frame clones and misses some; the assay was immunoSEQ multiplex PCR. This table lists about 140,000 clones. The material sequenced was PBMCs. Every receptor here comes from a man in his forties or fifties in good health and CMV-seronegative.

The V and J genes are TRBV7-6 and TRBJ2-7, with 7 positions matching TRBD1. Germline V gene data show CDR1 as SGHVS and CDR2 as FNYEAQ. V trimming: 5 bases; J trimming: 0 bases; junction bases outside the gene matches: 7. The CDR3 is 15 amino acids. The CDR3 region has the DNA TGTGCCAGCAGCCGCACAGGGGCACCCTCCTACGAGCAGTACTTC. This encodes CASSRTGAPSYEQYF. Together with reference TRBV7-6 and TRBJ2-7, the CDR3 gives the full variable domain: GAGVSQSPRYKVTKRGQDVALRCDPISGHVSLYWYRQALGQGPEFLTYFNYEAQQDKSGLPNDRFSAERPEGSISTLTIQRTEQRDSAMYRCASSRTGAPSYEQYFGPGTRLTVT.

The V call is TRBV5-4, the J call TRBJ1-4, with D possibly matching TRBD1 (5 bases). There are 14 residues in the CDR3. V was cut by 4 bases and J by 5 bases, with 12 bases left in between. CDR1 and CDR2 (germline): SGHNT, YYREEE (reference sequence). CDR3 nucleotide sequence: TGTGCCAGCAGCCGGGGCGGGAGCAATGAAAAACTGTTTTTT. This sequence encodes CASSRGGSNEKLFF.

The CDR3 loop is CASTRTGSPLGQPQHF. The CDR3 region has the DNA TGTGCCAGCACCAGGACAGGTTCTCCCTTGGGGCAGCCCCAGCATTTT. The genes are TRBV2 and TRBJ1-5; TRBD1 matches at 7 bases. V shed 7 bases and J 7 bases; nucleotides not matched to a gene: 16. Germline CDR1 and CDR2: SNHLY and FYNNEI. CDR3 length: 16 residues.

The chain joins TRBV7-8 to TRBJ1-1; D not resolved. The germline V and J ends were trimmed by 0 bases and 4 bases, with 12 bases remaining between them. CDR3 length equals 15 residues. The germline gives CDR1 SGHVS, CDR2 FQNEAQ. CDR3 bases: TGTGCCAGCAGCTTAGCGAGGACGGAGGGCACTGAAGCTTTCTTT. This codes for CASSLARTEGTEAFF.

The rearrangement links TRBV11-2 to TRBJ2-7; D is unresolved. Trimming removed 4 bases from V and 5 bases from J, with 15 bases in between. Germline CDR1 is SGHAT and CDR2 is FQNNGV. There are 14 residues in the CDR3. CDR3 protein: CASSSLASGDEQYF. CDR3 nucleotide sequence: TGTGCCAGCAGCTCCCTGGCTAGTGGCGACGAGCAGTACTTC.

The V gene is TRBV7-3, the J gene TRBJ2-1; 10 nucleotides line up with TRBD1. The CDR3 sequence is 15 residues long. Trimming removed 3 bases from V and 4 bases from J; junction bases left unmatched: 3. Germline V gene lookup returns CDR1 SGHTA and CDR2 FQGTGA. The CDR3 loop is CASSLRTGGYNEQFF. DNA of the CDR3: TGTGCCAGCAGCTTGCGGACAGGGGGTTACAATGAGCAGTTCTTC.

The chain links TRBV6-1 to TRBJ2-5, with a weak D call TRBD1 (5 bases). Deletions cut 1 base from V and 2 bases from J, with 14 bases between. CDR1 and CDR2 (germline): MNHNS, SASEGT. This CDR3 is built from 16 residues. CDR3 DNA sequence: TGTGCCAGCAGTGAAGTACAGGCCTCGTTGCAAGAGACCCAGTACTTC. Translated: CASSEVQASLQETQYF.

The chain has TRBV18 and TRBJ2-1; 9 nucleotides line up with TRBD1. The germline V gene encodes CDR1 KGHSH and CDR2 LQKENI. With V trimmed by 1 base and J by 5 bases, 6 bases remained unmatched. The CDR3 has 16 residues. In DNA, the CDR3 is TGTGCCAGCTCACCACTTGGGACAGGGATTAACAATGAGCAGTTCTTC. Encoded protein: CASSPLGTGINNEQFF.

The V call is TRBV28, the J call TRBJ1-1; a weak D match, TRBD1 (5 bases). The CDR3 sequence is 14 residues long. Per germline, CDR1 MDHEN and CDR2 SYDVKM. Trimming stripped 3 bases from V and 6 bases from J, with 14 bases between. This CDR3 is CASSFQGLQSEAFF. In DNA form, the CDR3 reads TGTGCCAGCAGTTTCCAGGGTCTGCAATCTGAAGCTTTCTTT.

The rearrangement joins TRBV5-6 to TRBJ1-5; 8 positions match TRBD1. Per germline, CDR1 SGHDT and CDR2 YYEEEE. V gave up 4 bases and J gave up 6 bases; unmatched junction bases: 12. There are 16 residues in the CDR3. This CDR3 is CASSADRGRLGQPQHF. In nucleotides, the CDR3 is TGTGCCAGCAGCGCCGACAGGGGAAGATTGGGTCAGCCCCAGCATTTT.

As to this clone: A junction boundary mismatches the germline segment, possibly from a read error. The CDR3 loop is CASTQSGLNTGELFF. In DNA, the CDR3 is TGTGCCAGCACCCAATCGGGCCTGAACACCGGGGAGCTGTTTTTT. This chain connects TRBV16 to TRBJ2-2; D is ambiguous. CDR1 KGHSY and CDR2 FQNENV come from the germline V gene. The CDR3 has 15 residues.

This chain links TRBV4-3 with TRBJ1-5, with no clear D. This CDR3 is built from 13 residues. CDR1 is LGHNA, CDR2 YSLEER, per germline. Trimming cost V 4 bases and J 4 bases, with 8 bases left between them. The CDR3 protein is CASSRSYNQPQHF. CDR3 sequence (DNA): TGCGCCAGCAGCCGAAGCTATAATCAGCCCCAGCATTTT.

This chain links TRBV5-6 with TRBJ1-2; D is unresolved. The V end was cut by 0 bases, the J end by 3 bases, with 9 bases between. Germline V gene data show CDR1 as SGHDT and CDR2 as YYEEEE. The CDR3 sequence is 14 residues long. CDR3 in amino acids: CASSLGARHYGYTF. For the CDR3, the DNA is TGTGCCAGCAGCTTGGGTGCGCGCCACTATGGCTACACCTTC.

The chain is built from TRBV12-5 and TRBJ2-1; 9 nucleotides agree with TRBD1. Germline V gene data show CDR1 as LGHNT and CDR2 as FRNRAP. The CDR3 loop spans 17 amino acids. J lost 2 bases, V lost 1 base, and 6 bases had no gene match. As DNA, the CDR3 is TGTGCTAGTGGTTTGGGAGCCGGGACAGGGACCTACAATGAGCAGTTCTTC. Its protein is CASGLGAGTGTYNEQFF.

The gene calls are TRBV18 and TRBJ1-1; 7 bases map to TRBD1. Germline CDR1 reads KGHSH; CDR2 reads LQKENI. This CDR3 spans 14 amino acids. Germline trimming cut 3 bases from V and 1 base from J; bases unmatched to any gene: 2. CDR3 bases: TGTGCCAGCTCACCCGGGACAGCGAACACTGAAGCTTTCTTT. This translates into CASSPGTANTEAFF.